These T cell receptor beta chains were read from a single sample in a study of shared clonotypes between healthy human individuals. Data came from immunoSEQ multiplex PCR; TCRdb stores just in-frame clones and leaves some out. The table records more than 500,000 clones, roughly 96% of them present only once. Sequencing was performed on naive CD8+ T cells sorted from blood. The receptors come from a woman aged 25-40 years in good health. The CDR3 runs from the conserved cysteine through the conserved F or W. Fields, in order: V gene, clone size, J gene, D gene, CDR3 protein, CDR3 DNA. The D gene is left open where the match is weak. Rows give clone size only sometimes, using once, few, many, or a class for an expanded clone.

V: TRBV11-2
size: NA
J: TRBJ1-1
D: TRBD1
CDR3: CASSSSGQGSEAFF
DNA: TGTGCCAGCAGCTCGTCGGGACAGGGAAGCGAAGCTTTCTTT

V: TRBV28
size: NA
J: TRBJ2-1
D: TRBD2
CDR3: CASSSLEREGLYNEQFF
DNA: TGTGCCAGCAGTTCTCTTGAGCGGGAGGGCCTATACAATGAGCAGTTCTTC

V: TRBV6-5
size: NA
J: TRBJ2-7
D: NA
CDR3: CASSPGHTYEQYF
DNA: TGTGCCAGCAGCCCAGGACACACCTACGAGCAGTACTTC

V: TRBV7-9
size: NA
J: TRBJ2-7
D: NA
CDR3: CASSLGMEITYEQYF
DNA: TGTGCCAGCAGCTTAGGTATGGAGATTACCTACGAGCAGTACTTC

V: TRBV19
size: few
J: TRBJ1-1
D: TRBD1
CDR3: CASRITGGWTEAFF
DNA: TGTGCCAGTAGGATCACAGGGGGCTGGACTGAAGCTTTCTTT

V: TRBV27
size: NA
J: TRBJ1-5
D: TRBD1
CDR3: CASSPTGGGNQPQHF
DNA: TGTGCCAGCAGTCCCACAGGGGGAGGCAATCAGCCCCAGCATTTT

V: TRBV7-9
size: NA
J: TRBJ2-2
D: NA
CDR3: CASSLDTNTGELFF
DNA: TGTGCCAGCAGCTTAGACACGAACACCGGGGAGCTGTTTTTT

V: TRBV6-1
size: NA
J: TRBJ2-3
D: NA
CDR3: CASSEAVGFADTQYF
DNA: TGTGCCAGCAGTGAAGCGGTAGGGTTCGCAGATACGCAGTATTTT

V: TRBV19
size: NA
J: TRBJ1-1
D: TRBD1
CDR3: CASMETGAATEAFF
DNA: TGTGCCAGTATGGAGACAGGGGCCGCCACTGAAGCTTTCTTT

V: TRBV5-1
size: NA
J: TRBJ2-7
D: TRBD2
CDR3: CASSLGSGGTYEQYF
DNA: TGCGCCAGCAGCTTGGGTAGCGGGGGTACCTACGAGCAGTACTTC

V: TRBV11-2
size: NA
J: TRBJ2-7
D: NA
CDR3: CASSLAPGSSYEQYF
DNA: TGTGCCAGCAGCTTAGCGCCCGGGAGCTCCTACGAGCAGTACTTC

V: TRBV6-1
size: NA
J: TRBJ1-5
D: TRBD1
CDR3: CASSPNRGRWQPQHF
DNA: TGTGCCAGCAGTCCCAACAGGGGGCGGTGGCAGCCCCAGCATTTT

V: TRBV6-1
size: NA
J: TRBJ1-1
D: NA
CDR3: CASSEGGWMNTEAFF
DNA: TGTGCCAGCAGTGAAGGGGGGTGGATGAACACTGAAGCTTTCTTT

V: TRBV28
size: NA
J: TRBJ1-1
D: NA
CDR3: CASSTSKEMNTEAFF
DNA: TGTGCCAGCAGTACTAGTAAAGAAATGAACACTGAAGCTTTCTTT

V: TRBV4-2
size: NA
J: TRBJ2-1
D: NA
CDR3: CASSQETPGGEGYNEQFF
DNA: TGTGCCAGCAGCCAAGAAACCCCAGGGGGGGAGGGATACAATGAGCAGTTCTTC

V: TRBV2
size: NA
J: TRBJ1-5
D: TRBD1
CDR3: CASRDSGTGNQPQHF
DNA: TGTGCCAGCAGAGACTCCGGGACAGGGAATCAGCCCCAGCATTTT

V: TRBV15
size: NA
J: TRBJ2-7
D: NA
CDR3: CATSREGAGASYEQYF
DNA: TGTGCCACCAGCAGAGAGGGGGCAGGGGCCTCCTACGAGCAGTACTTC

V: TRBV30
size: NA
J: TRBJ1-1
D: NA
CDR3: CAWTVGTEAFF
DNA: TGTGCCTGGACCGTCGGCACTGAAGCTTTCTTT